Listed below are T cell receptor beta chains from one sample, sequenced in a study of blood T cell repertoires in COVID-19. TCRdb's table, derived via immunoSEQ multiplex PCR, lists solely in-frame clones and lacks some. The sample shows 55,000 to 60,000 clones, approximately 88% of them seen only once. Sequenced sample: peripheral blood. Source of these receptors: a man aged 65 to 85 with active COVID-19. Both conserved end residues are part of each CDR3. The D gene is left open where the match is weak. A row's size may be missing; if present it is once, few, many or a size class.

-,TRBJ1-1,TRBV27,-,CASSPTIRGGEAFF,TGTGCCAGCAGCCCTACGATCAGGGGCGGTGAAGCTTTCTTT
-,TRBJ2-5,TRBV5-4,TRBD1,CASSLAETGAETQYF,TGTGCCAGCAGCTTGGCCGAGACAGGGGCAGAGACCCAGTACTTC
-,TRBJ1-5,TRBV6-5,TRBD1,CASRPDRAQPQHF,TGTGCCAGCAGGCCCGACAGGGCTCAGCCCCAGCATTTT
-,TRBJ2-3,TRBV5-1,TRBD1,CASSVEGARPDTQYF,TGCGCCAGCAGCGTCGAGGGGGCAAGGCCGGATACGCAGTATTTT
-,TRBJ2-7,TRBV19,-,CASSADREGEQYF,TGTGCCAGTAGCGCGGACAGGGAGGGGGAGCAGTACTTC
-,TRBJ1-5,TRBV6-1,TRBD1,CASSEGAGQVAQPQHF,TGTGCCAGCAGTGAAGGGGCTGGACAGGTAGCTCAGCCCCAGCATTTT
few,TRBJ1-2,TRBV7-9,TRBD1,CASSPGQGGYTF,TGTGCCAGCAGCCCGGGACAGGGAGGCTACACCTTC
-,TRBJ1-1,TRBV18,-,CASSPGTQDREAFF,TGTGCCAGCTCTCCCGGGACACAGGACCGTGAAGCTTTCTTT
-,TRBJ2-1,TRBV18,TRBD1,CASSFAGGWNDEQFF,TGTGCCAGCTCATTTGCAGGGGGTTGGAATGATGAGCAGTTCTTC
-,TRBJ1-4,TRBV2,-,CASIGGGTINEKLFF,TGTGCCAGCATTGGGGGGGGGACAATTAATGAAAAACTGTTTTTT
few,TRBJ1-2,TRBV19,TRBD1,CASHLAGTGNFYGYTF,TGTGCCAGCCACCTGGCGGGGACAGGAAATTTCTATGGCTACACCTTC
-,TRBJ2-1,TRBV20-1,-,CSASEVGDSYNEQFF,TGCAGTGCTAGTGAGGTGGGCGACTCCTACAATGAGCAGTTCTTC
-,TRBJ2-7,TRBV6-5,-,CASRVQGYEQYF,TGTGCCAGCAGGGTACAGGGTTACGAGCAGTACTTC
-,TRBJ1-2,TRBV3-1/TRBV3-2,-,CASSQDITWTPIYGYTF,TGTGCCAGCAGCCAAGATATTACTTGGACTCCCATTTATGGCTACACCTTC
once,TRBJ2-1,TRBV4-2,TRBD1,CASSQENGQGANEQFF,TGTGCCAGCAGCCAAGAAAATGGGCAGGGGGCGAATGAGCAGTTCTTC
once,TRBJ2-5,TRBV6-5,TRBD2,CASISTGGQETQYF,TGTGCCAGCATCTCAACGGGGGGGCAGGAGACCCAGTACTTC
-,TRBJ2-5,TRBV6-5,TRBD2,CASSPGLAGVETQYF,TGTGCCAGCAGCCCCGGACTAGCGGGGGTTGAGACCCAGTACTTC
-,TRBJ2-7,TRBV4-3,TRBD2,CASSPSGSSYEQYF,TGCGCCAGCAGCCCTAGCGGGAGTTCCTACGAGCAGTACTTC
-,TRBJ2-6,TRBV29-1,-,CSVTSPGANVLTF,TGCAGCGTTACCAGTCCCGGGGCCAACGTCCTGACTTTC
-,TRBJ2-7,TRBV28,TRBD2,CASSSPSGRVYEQYF,TGTGCCAGCAGTTCACCTAGCGGGAGGGTGTACGAGCAGTACTTC
-,TRBJ2-3,TRBV18,TRBD2,CASSPVAGDTQYF,TGTGCCAGCTCACCTGTAGCGGGAGATACGCAGTATTTT
-,TRBJ1-1,TRBV2,-,CASRVGRSTEAFF,TGTGCCAGCAGGGTCGGGAGATCCACTGAAGCTTTCTTT
-,TRBJ2-2,TRBV20-1,-,CSASIRARPNTGELFF,TGCAGTGCTAGTATCAGGGCGAGACCGAACACCGGGGAGCTGTTTTTT
-,TRBJ2-5,TRBV5-1,TRBD2,CASRGLAGESRETQYF,TGCGCCAGCAGGGGACTAGCGGGAGAATCCAGGGAGACCCAGTACTTC
-,TRBJ1-5,TRBV28,TRBD1,CASSAGGGQPQHF,TGTGCCAGCAGTGCAGGGGGCGGGCAGCCCCAGCATTTT
-,TRBJ2-1,TRBV6-5,TRBD1,CASSGQGFYNEQFF,TGTGCCAGCAGCGGACAGGGTTTTTACAATGAGCAGTTCTTC
-,TRBJ1-5,TRBV18,TRBD1,CASSLDRNQPQHF,TGTGCCAGCTCGTTGGACAGGAACCAGCCCCAGCATTTT
-,TRBJ2-1,TRBV7-8,TRBD2,CATERGGLAVYNEQFF,TGTGCCACAGAACGAGGGGGACTAGCGGTTTACAATGAGCAGTTCTTC
-,TRBJ1-2,TRBV2,-,CASRERDYGYTF,TGTGCCAGCCGCGAGAGGGACTATGGCTACACCTTC
-,TRBJ2-3,TRBV2,TRBD2,CASRPTSADTQYF,TGTGCCAGCAGACCGACTAGCGCAGATACGCAGTATTTT
few,TRBJ2-7,TRBV12-5,-,CASGLTKAGPGYEQYF,TGTGCTAGTGGTTTGACTAAAGCGGGCCCCGGTTACGAGCAGTACTTC
-,TRBJ2-1,TRBV7-2,TRBD1,CASSVDRGVAVYNEQFF,TGTGCCAGCAGCGTGGACAGGGGGGTAGCGGTCTACAATGAGCAGTTCTTC
-,TRBJ2-5,TRBV7-8,-,CASSRDTQETQYF,TGTGCCAGCAGCCGGGACACACAAGAGACCCAGTACTTC
-,TRBJ2-1,TRBV5-1,-,CASSRDASRGNEQFF,TGCGCCAGCAGCAGGGATGCTAGCCGTGGTAATGAGCAGTTCTTC
once,TRBJ1-3,TRBV18,-,CASRENQGNSGNTIYF,TGTGCCAGCCGAGAGAATCAGGGGAACTCTGGAAACACCATATATTTT
-,TRBJ1-2,TRBV28,-,CASSLNTPNKGYTF,TGTGCCAGCAGTTTAAACACGCCAAATAAAGGCTACACCTTC
few,TRBJ1-5,TRBV10-2,-,CASSPGSNQPQHF,TGCGCCAGCAGCCCCGGGAGCAATCAGCCCCAGCATTTT
-,TRBJ1-2,TRBV6-2/TRBV6-3,-,CASSLRQVEYGYTF,TGTGCCAGCAGTTTACGACAGGTCGAATATGGCTACACCTTC
-,TRBJ1-5,TRBV3-1/TRBV3-2,-,CASSQESGGYQPQHF,TGTGCCAGCAGCCAAGAAAGCGGCGGGTATCAGCCCCAGCATTTT
few,TRBJ2-7,TRBV6-1,-,CASSESRGKGEQYF,TGTGCCAGCAGTGAAAGTAGAGGGAAGGGCGAGCAGTACTTC
-,TRBJ2-4,TRBV11-3,-,CASSLKPGRNIQYF,TGTGCCAGCAGCTTAAAGCCGGGTAGAAACATTCAGTACTTC
-,TRBJ1-2,TRBV9,TRBD1,CASSVMGQSFYGYTF,TGTGCCAGCAGCGTCATGGGACAGTCATTCTATGGCTACACCTTC
-,TRBJ1-2,TRBV29-1,TRBD1,CSVSGQGRSGYTF,TGCAGCGTTTCCGGACAGGGGAGAAGTGGCTACACCTTC
-,TRBJ1-6,TRBV7-2,TRBD1,CASSKTGGHASYNSPLHF,TGTGCCAGCAGTAAGACAGGGGGGCATGCCTCCTATAATTCACCCCTCCACTTT
-,TRBJ1-2,TRBV7-8,TRBD1,CASSLAGGQRYGYTF,TGTGCCAGCAGCTTAGCGGGGGGACAGCGCTATGGCTACACCTTC
-,TRBJ2-2,TRBV2,-,CASKTDHNTGELFF,TGTGCCAGCAAGACAGACCACAACACCGGGGAGCTGTTTTTT